A single sample is the source of the 14 T cell receptor beta chains below, sequenced in a study of blood T cell repertoires in COVID-19. TCRdb keeps only in-frame clones here, not all; method: immunoSEQ multiplex PCR. The sample yields under 50,000 clones, roughly 77% seen once. Input material: peripheral blood. These receptors were obtained from a human donor with active or convalescent COVID-19. The donor label of this sample is uncertain.

This clone was found a few times. CDR3 nucleotide sequence: TGTGCCAGCAGCCTAACAGGGGGCCAGGAAAAACTGTTTTTT. As protein: CASSLTGGQEKLFF. The chain uses TRBV28 and TRBJ1-4; the match to TRBD1 covers 9 bases. The length of the CDR3 is 14 residues. Germline V gives CDR1 MDHEN, CDR2 SYDVKM. The V and J ends lost 6 bases and 8 bases, in that order; junction bases with no gene match: 7.

A remark on this clone: Other DNA sequences from this sample encode an identical CDR3 as well. CDR3 DNA sequence: TGCGCCAGCAGTCGCCCCGGGGGAACTAACTATGGCTACACCTTC. Amino acid sequence: CASSRPGGTNYGYTF. The genes are TRBV5-1 and TRBJ1-2; possible D gene TRBD1, 5 bases. V lost 5 bases to trimming and J lost 0 bases, with 14 bases between them. Germline CDR1 reads SGHRS; CDR2 reads YFSETQ. This CDR3 contains 15 residues.

V usage is TRBV11-2 and J usage is TRBJ1-2, with a tentative D call TRBD1 (5 bases). The CDR3 extends over 14 amino acids. V lost 0 bases and J 4 bases, leaving 9 bases between the germline ends. Germline V gene data show CDR1 as SGHAT and CDR2 as FQNNGV. The CDR3 bases are TGTGCCAGCAGCTTAGATTTAGGGGCCTATGGCTACACCTTC. Residues: CASSLDLGAYGYTF.

This clone was observed once. J is TRBJ2-3 and V is TRBV20-1; perhaps TRBD2 as D (5 bases). Looked up from germline, CDR1 is DFQATT and CDR2 is SNEGSKA (reference sequence). V lost 3 bases and J lost 4, with 14 bases in between. The CDR3 loop spans 14 amino acids. DNA for the CDR3: TGCAGTGCTAGTTTGGCAGGAGGATCAGATACGCAGTATTTT. The encoded protein is CSASLAGGSDTQYF.

This clone was counted between two and nine times. V and J are TRBV11-1 and TRBJ2-6, with D tentatively TRBD1 (6 bases). Germline V lookup: CDR1 SGHAT, CDR2 FQDESV (reference sequence). The CDR3 loop spans 16 amino acids. Trimming shortened V by 7 bases and J by 0 bases, and 13 bases separated the two germline ends. The CDR3 spells CASKGEPNSGANVLTF. CDR3 DNA sequence: TGTGCCAGCAAGGGGGAACCTAACTCTGGGGCCAACGTCCTGACTTTC.

This clone is medium-sized within its sample. The V call is TRBV4-2, the J call TRBJ1-6, with D unclear. CDR1 is LGHNA and CDR2 is YNFKEQ in the germline V gene. V dropped 0 bases and J dropped 0 bases, with 6 bases sitting between them. This CDR3 is 16 amino acids long. CDR3 DNA: TGTGCCAGCAGCCAAGATATCAGCTCCTATAATTCACCCCTCCACTTT. This translates into CASSQDISSYNSPLHF.

This chain connects TRBV6-6 to TRBJ1-1, with 8 bases lining up with TRBD1. CDR3 size: 13 residues. CDR1 and CDR2 from the germline V gene are MNHNY and SVGAGI (reference sequence). V was pared by 6 bases and J by 5 bases, with 5 bases of the junction left unmatched. The CDR3 sequence is CASSRQGKTEAFF. The CDR3 DNA reads TGTGCCAGCAGCAGACAGGGGAAGACTGAAGCTTTCTTT.

V and J are TRBV29-1 and TRBJ1-1; 7 bases are a match to TRBD1. The CDR3 sequence is 12 residues long. In germline, CDR1 is SQVTM, CDR2 ANQGSEA. Trimming removed 6 bases from V and 2 bases from J; junction bases left unmatched: 3. CDR3 nucleotides: TGCAGCGTCGACAGGGACAACACTGAAGCTTTCTTT. It yields the protein CSVDRDNTEAFF.

This chain uses TRBV28 with TRBJ1-5; D uncertain. The CDR3 is 11 amino acids. Trimming removed 6 bases from V and 9 bases from J, with 9 bases in between. The germline V gene has CDR1 MDHEN and CDR2 SYDVKM. The CDR3 DNA reads TGTGCCAGCAGCTCCAGTCCGCCCCAGCATTTT. It encodes CASSSSPPQHF.

V usage is TRBV9 and J usage is TRBJ2-7, with 15 bases that match TRBD2. Germline trimming cut 2 bases from V and 7 bases from J; bases unmatched to any gene: 4. The CDR3 spans 15 residues. From germline, CDR1 is SGDLS and CDR2 YYNGEE. The CDR3 here is CASSVGLAGGDEQYF. CDR3 coding DNA: TGTGCCAGCAGCGTGGGACTAGCGGGAGGAGATGAGCAGTACTTC.

The chain joins TRBV19 to TRBJ2-7; D is unresolved. The CDR3 sequence is 12 residues long. Germline CDR1 LNHDA, CDR2 SQIVND (reference sequence). Trimming left V 5 bases short and J 1 base short, with 6 bases between. The CDR3 region is CASSGMSYEQYF. The CDR3 bases are TGTGCCAGTAGTGGCATGTCCTACGAGCAGTACTTC.

Of note for this clone: A much larger clone lies one base from this, so it may be a read error. V is TRBV4-1 and J is TRBJ2-2; 8 nucleotides line up with TRBD2. Losses at the gene ends were 11 bases for V and 5 bases for J; bases not matched to a gene: 13. Germline V gene data show CDR1 as MGHRA and CDR2 as YSYEKL. CDR3 length equals 15 residues. DNA for the CDR3: TGCGCCCCCAGCCGGCCCGGGGGGGGGACCGGGGAGCTGTTTTTT. This gives the protein CAPSRPGGGTGELFF.

V and J are TRBV5-1 and TRBJ2-1; 10 bases agree with TRBD1. V dropped 0 bases and J dropped 6; count of bases not matched to a gene: 6. Germline CDR1 and CDR2: SGHRS and YFSETQ. The CDR3 has 16 amino acids. CDR3 nucleotides: TGCGCCAGCAGCTTGGTAAGGGACAGGGGAGCCAATGAGCAGTTCTTC. It translates to CASSLVRDRGANEQFF.

V usage is TRBV19 and J usage is TRBJ2-1, with TRBD2 matching over 8 bases. Germline CDR1 LNHDA, CDR2 SQIVND (reference sequence). The CDR3 totals 13 residues. V shed 8 bases and J 6 bases; nucleotides not matched to a gene: 6. This CDR3 reads CASFGRAFNEQFF. CDR3 nucleotides: TGTGCCAGTTTCGGGAGGGCCTTCAATGAGCAGTTCTTC.